This TCR beta chain was identified during a study of immune evolution from preneoplasia to lung adenocarcinoma. Study-level points and caveats: Normal lung had highest clonality; later lesions appeared denser, more diverse. KRAS-mutant nodules had the highest T cell clonality.

A remark on this clone: What it binds is unknown.

The data were produced by immunoSEQ multiplex PCR, yet TCRdb's version contains in-frame clones alone and is incomplete. The sample lists about 14,000 clones, approximately 85% occurring once. The germline V and J ends were trimmed by 3 bases and 8 bases, with 13 bases remaining between them. The germline V gene has CDR1 LNHDA and CDR2 SQIVND (reference sequence). The CDR3 has 13 amino acids. Resections took place in Japan or China from about 2013 to 2018. V and J are TRBV19 and TRBJ1-1; unclear D gene. The sample taken for sequencing was FFPE lung adenocarcinoma in situ tissue. This clonotype was sampled from a donor at least 70 years old with lung adenocarcinoma. The CDR3 sequence is CASSIQTFDEAFF. CDR3 in DNA: TGTGCCAGTAGTATCCAGACGTTCGACGAAGCTTTCTTT.